The 28 T cell receptor beta chains below all came from one sample that was sequenced in a study of blood T cell repertoires in COVID-19. Data came from immunoSEQ multiplex PCR; TCRdb stores just in-frame clones and leaves some out. Of more than 200,000 clones listed, approximately 90% are singletons. Sample: PBMCs or T cells enriched from blood (not recorded which). Source of these receptors: a woman aged 25 to 45 who had recovered from COVID-19.

The J gene is TRBJ2-1, the V gene TRBV10-3; maybe TRBD1 (6 bases). Trimming took off 9 bases at V and 4 bases at J, with 10 bases between the two ends. Germline CDR1 reads ENHRY; CDR2 reads SYGVKD. The CDR3 extends over 12 amino acids. CDR3: CAIRDTYNEQFF. The CDR3 nucleotides are TGTGCCATACGGGACACTTACAATGAGCAGTTCTTC.

The genes are TRBV7-2 and TRBJ1-4; D is ambiguous. Germline values: CDR1 SGHTA, CDR2 FQGNSA. This CDR3 contains 13 residues. Trimming stripped 5 bases from V and 0 bases from J, with 4 bases between. The CDR3 loop is CASSPPTNEKLFF. In nucleotides, the CDR3 is TGTGCCAGCAGCCCTCCAACTAATGAAAAACTGTTTTTT.

The V call is TRBV5-4, the J call TRBJ2-5; no firm D call. V shed 2 bases and J shed 1 base, with 18 bases lying between them. The CDR3 consists of 17 residues. The V gene's germline CDR1 is SGHNT and CDR2 YYREEE (reference sequence). Written as DNA, the CDR3 is TGTGCCAGCAGCTTACAGCCCAGAACAATACTCCAAGAGACCCAGTACTTC. Its protein is CASSLQPRTILQETQYF.

V usage is TRBV6-2 or TRBV6-3 and J usage is TRBJ1-4; 8 bases are shared with TRBD1. With V trimmed by 6 bases and J by 8 bases, 14 bases remained unmatched. Looked up from germline, CDR1 is MNHEY and CDR2 is SVGEGT. This CDR3 comprises 16 residues. CDR3 DNA: TGTGCCAGCAGCGAACGACAGGGGTGGGAAGAAGAAAAACTGTTTTTT. Translating gives CASSERQGWEEEKLFF.

J is TRBJ2-3 and V is TRBV28; possible D gene TRBD1, 5 bases. Germline V gene sequence: CDR1 MDHEN, CDR2 SYDVKM. The CDR3 spans 17 residues. Trimming took 3 bases from V and 2 from J, leaving 18 bases between them. The CDR3 DNA is TGTGCCAGCAGTTTTCCTACGCTGGGGCTGCACACAGATACGCAGTATTTT. Translation: CASSFPTLGLHTDTQYF.

This clone has more than one count but fewer than ten. The J gene is TRBJ1-2, the V gene TRBV6-5; D is uncertain. V was cut by 10 bases and J by 2 bases, with 14 bases left in between. The CDR3 is 13 residues long. Germline V gives CDR1 MNHEY, CDR2 SVGAGI. CDR3 bases: TGTGCCACACAGCTACCTACCAACTATGGCTACACCTTC. This codes for CATQLPTNYGYTF.

V gene TRBV7-8 combines with J gene TRBJ2-1; 7 bases align to TRBD2. CDR3 length: 14 amino acids. V shed 1 base and J 7 bases; nucleotides not matched to a gene: 4. CDR1 SGHVS and CDR2 FQNEAQ come from the germline V gene. The CDR3 bases are TGTGCCAGCAGCTTAGGGGGGGGGACTAATGAGCAGTTCTTC. Translating gives CASSLGGGTNEQFF.

The genes are TRBV24-1 and TRBJ1-1, with 7 bases fitting TRBD1. CDR1 and CDR2 from the germline V gene are KGHDR and SFDVKD. The CDR3 has 14 residues. The V segment lost 7 bases and the J segment 0 bases; nucleotides outside the gene matches: 4. The CDR3 sequence: CATRETGMNTEAFF. CDR3 DNA: TGTGCCACCAGGGAGACAGGGATGAACACTGAAGCTTTCTTT.

J is TRBJ2-5 and V is TRBV27; D is unresolved. The length of the CDR3 is 13 residues. CDR1 is MNHEY, CDR2 SMNVEV, per germline (reference sequence). Between the trimmed V and J ends, which lost 6 bases and 2 bases, there was a span of 10 bases. CDR3 DNA sequence: TGTGCCAGCAGCATTACAAATCAAGAGACCCAGTACTTC. This encodes CASSITNQETQYF.

This chain uses TRBV5-1 with TRBJ2-1, with 9 bases lining up with TRBD2. Germline V lookup: CDR1 SGHRS, CDR2 YFSETQ. The CDR3 has 16 amino acids. J gave up 8 bases and V 0 bases, and 9 bases lay outside the gene matches. DNA for the CDR3: TGCGCCAGCAGCTTGGGTTTTAGCGGGAGTGGTGATGAGCAGTTCTTC. This sequence encodes CASSLGFSGSGDEQFF.

This rearrangement joins TRBV25-1 to TRBJ2-1; 10 bases are a match to TRBD2. Germline loops: CDR1 MGHDK, CDR2 SYGVNS. V trimming: 6 bases; J trimming: 10 bases; junction bases outside the gene matches: 12. The CDR3 length is 15 residues. The CDR3 sequence: CASRRSGRALTEQFF. The CDR3 bases are TGTGCCAGCAGGAGAAGCGGGAGGGCCCTCACGGAGCAGTTCTTC.

The CDR3, as DNA: TGTGCCAGCAGCTTGGGCCTAGAAGAGCAGTACTTC. Protein product: CASSLGLEEQYF. V usage is TRBV5-6 and J usage is TRBJ2-7; no clear D gene. Germline CDR1 reads SGHDT; CDR2 reads YYEEEE. Between the trimmed V and J ends, which lost 0 bases and 7 bases, there was a span of 8 bases. There are 12 residues in the CDR3.

This chain joins TRBV28 and TRBJ2-1, with 9 bases aligning to TRBD2. CDR1 and CDR2 from the germline V gene are MDHEN and SYDVKM. The CDR3 spans 16 residues. V lost 4 bases, J lost 3 bases, and 7 bases stayed unmatched. The CDR3 coding sequence is TGTGCCAGCAGTTACAGACGAGCGGGGGGCTACAATGAGCAGTTCTTC. Translated, it gives CASSYRRAGGYNEQFF.

This clone is a singleton in its sample. The chain employs TRBV27 and TRBJ1-2; TRBD1 is a possible D gene (6 bases). The V gene's germline CDR1 is MNHEY and CDR2 SMNVEV (reference sequence). This CDR3 comprises 14 residues. The ends were cut back, 3 bases at V and 6 bases at J, with 14 bases in the middle. This CDR3 reads CASSFTGPGDGYTF. CDR3 DNA: TGTGCCAGCAGTTTCACAGGGCCAGGGGATGGCTACACCTTC.

This sequence joins TRBV29-1 and TRBJ2-5; the match to TRBD2 covers 7 bases. The germline CDR1 and CDR2 sequences are SQVTM and ANQGSEA. This CDR3 comprises 14 residues. V shed 6 bases and J 5 bases; nucleotides not matched to a gene: 12. CDR3 loop: CSVGGGATKETQYF. The CDR3 DNA reads as TGCAGCGTGGGGGGAGGGGCGACTAAGGAGACCCAGTACTTC.

V and J are TRBV6-5 and TRBJ1-5; a weak D match, TRBD1 (5 bases). V dropped 6 bases and J dropped 0 bases, with 12 bases sitting between them. The germline gives CDR1 MNHEY, CDR2 SVGAGI. This CDR3 contains 15 residues. The CDR3 coding sequence is TGTGCCAGCAGGCGGGACCCCTATAGCAATCAGCCCCAGCATTTT. The encoded protein is CASRRDPYSNQPQHF.

This clone occurred a few times. This chain joins TRBV7-9 and TRBJ1-4, with TRBD1 matching over 9 bases. The length of the CDR3 is 15 residues. V lost 2 bases to trimming and J lost 8 bases; unmatched junction nucleotides: 6. Germline V gives CDR1 SEHNR, CDR2 FQNEAQ (reference sequence). DNA of the CDR3: TGTGCCAGCAGCTTATTGACAGGGGGTGGAGAAAAACTGTTTTTT. Its protein is CASSLLTGGGEKLFF.

This clone was observed a handful of times. The chain uses TRBV28 and TRBJ1-5; 10 bases are shared with TRBD1. With 6 bases clipped from V and 4 bases from J, the junction kept 6 bases outside the gene matches. Germline V gene sequence: CDR1 MDHEN, CDR2 SYDVKM. The CDR3 covers 15 residues. The CDR3 DNA sequence: TGTGCCAGCAGCCGCGGGACAGGGGTTAATCAGCCCCAGCATTTT. It encodes CASSRGTGVNQPQHF. The full variable domain, its missing parts supplied by reference TRBV28 and TRBJ1-5, is DVKVTQSSRYLVKRTGEKVFLECVQDMDHENMFWYRQDPGLGLRLIYFSYDVKMKEKGDIPEGYSVSREKKERFSLILESASTNQTSMYLCASSRGTGVNQPQHFGDGTRLSIL.

The DNA for the CDR3 is TGTGCCAGCTCACCAGGGACTAGCGGGATCTACAATGAGCAGTTCTTC. This sequence encodes CASSPGTSGIYNEQFF. This rearrangement joins TRBV18 to TRBJ2-1; 13 nucleotides match TRBD2. Per the germline V gene, CDR1 is KGHSH and CDR2 is LQKENI. CDR3 length equals 16 residues. J gave up 3 bases and V 2 bases, and 1 base lay outside the gene matches.

The genes are TRBV4-2 and TRBJ1-5; the D gene is possibly TRBD1 (6 bases). V was pared by 4 bases and J by 0 bases, with 10 bases between. CDR1 LGHNA and CDR2 YNFKEQ come from the germline V gene. CDR3 length equals 15 residues. CDR3 in DNA: TGTGCCAGCAGCCGAGGGACACATAGCAATCAGCCCCAGCATTTT. This sequence encodes CASSRGTHSNQPQHF.

The chain joins TRBV28 to TRBJ1-2; the match to TRBD1 covers 9 bases. V was pared by 7 bases and J by 7 bases, with 10 bases of the junction left unmatched. From germline, CDR1 is MDHEN and CDR2 SYDVKM. This CDR3 has 14 amino acids. The CDR3 protein is CASTPSGQGAGYTF. For the CDR3, the DNA is TGTGCCAGCACCCCTTCGGGACAGGGAGCTGGCTACACCTTC.

V usage is TRBV5-5 and J usage is TRBJ1-4, with 9 bases identical to TRBD1. Germline CDR1 reads SGHKS; CDR2 reads YYEKEE (reference sequence). The V gene end was trimmed by 1 base and the J gene end by 1 base; junction bases not matched to a gene: 8. The CDR3 sequence is 18 residues long. The CDR3 loop reads CASSLRDREGRTNEKLFF. Here the CDR3 DNA reads TGTGCCAGCAGCTTGAGGGACAGGGAAGGGCGAACTAATGAAAAACTGTTTTTT.

The chain is built from TRBV7-8 and TRBJ1-5, with 10 bases that match TRBD1. Trimming took 3 bases from V and 2 from J; bases not matched to a gene: 1. The CDR3 length is 15 residues. Per the germline V gene, CDR1 is SGHVS and CDR2 is FQNEAQ. The CDR3 DNA is TGTGCCAGCAGCTTTGGGACAGGGGGCAATCAGCCCCAGCATTTT. Translating it yields CASSFGTGGNQPQHF.

This chain connects TRBV7-2 to TRBJ2-3; D not resolved. The V end was cut by 3 bases, the J end by 2 bases, with 3 bases between. Looked up from germline, CDR1 is SGHTA and CDR2 is FQGNSA. The CDR3 totals 12 residues. The CDR3 DNA sequence: TGTGCCAGCAGCTTCTCCACAGATACGCAGTATTTT. Protein sequence: CASSFSTDTQYF.

The V call is TRBV3-1 (or the pseudogene TRBV3-2), the J call TRBJ2-5, with D maybe TRBD2 (6 bases). V was pared by 1 base and J by 3 bases, with 15 bases between. The CDR3 is 16 residues long. Germline values: CDR1 LGHDT, CDR2 YNNKEL (reference sequence). The CDR3 DNA sequence: TGTGCCAGCAGCCAAGTCGACGGGAGTATCGAAGAGACCCAGTACTTC. Its translation is CASSQVDGSIEETQYF.

This sequence joins TRBV5-1 and TRBJ1-3; D is unresolved. Trimming removed 0 bases from V and 2 bases from J, with 12 bases in between. Germline V CDR1 and CDR2: SGHRS, YFSETQ. CDR3 length equals 16 residues. The CDR3 DNA follows: TGCGCCAGCAGCTTGGACCGTTCAGGCCCTGGAAACACCATATATTTT. Amino acids: CASSLDRSGPGNTIYF.

V is TRBV11-2 and J is TRBJ2-7, with TRBD2 matching over 9 bases. This CDR3 contains 14 residues. The V segment lost 7 bases and the J segment 2 bases; nucleotides outside the gene matches: 6. Germline V gene sequence: CDR1 SGHAT, CDR2 FQNNGV. CDR3 region: CASTVAGVTYEQYF. CDR3 in DNA: TGTGCCAGCACCGTAGCGGGGGTCACCTACGAGCAGTACTTC.

This chain connects TRBV28 to TRBJ1-2, with D possibly being TRBD1 (6 bases). The germline V gene has CDR1 MDHEN and CDR2 SYDVKM. This CDR3 has 17 residues. Between the trimmed V and J ends, which lost 2 bases and 8 bases, there was a span of 24 bases. The CDR3: CASSLPRFRGRSRGYTF. The CDR3 DNA sequence: TGTGCCAGCAGTTTACCCCGGTTCAGGGGACGGTCTCGAGGCTACACCTTC.